This is a list of T cell receptor beta chains from one sample in a study of beta chain features in type 1 diabetes. Sequencing was performed with immunoSEQ multiplex PCR; in TCRdb, only in-frame clones are kept and a portion is missing. The sample has approximately 15,000 clones; around 76% are singletons. Material: stem cell memory CD4+ T cells from blood. These receptors came from a young woman with type 1 diabetes. Both conserved end residues are part of each CDR3. D genes are given only for firm matches. Clone size is not always given. Where it is, it says once, few, many or a class for expanded clones.

V: TRBV11-3
J: TRBJ2-5
size: NA
D: NA
DNA: TGTGCCAGCAGCTTTGGATTGGCCCCTGGAGGAGAGACCCAGTACTTC
CDR3: CASSFGLAPGGETQYF

V: TRBV6-1
J: TRBJ2-4
size: once
D: NA
DNA: TGTGCCAGCAGTGATTCGGACATTCAGTACTTC
CDR3: CASSDSDIQYF

V: TRBV5-1
J: TRBJ2-1
size: NA
D: NA
DNA: TGCGCCAGCAACGGACTCGGGAATGAGCAGTTCTTC
CDR3: CASNGLGNEQFF

V: TRBV7-2
J: TRBJ1-1
size: once
D: TRBD1
DNA: TGTGCCAGCAGCCTTCACCCGAGGACAGGAGCGGCGTCTGAAGCTTTCTTT
CDR3: CASSLHPRTGAASEAFF

V: TRBV18
J: TRBJ1-5
size: NA
D: TRBD1
DNA: TGTGCCAGCTCACCGTACAGGGGCCTGAATCAGCCCCAGCATTTT
CDR3: CASSPYRGLNQPQHF

V: TRBV2
J: TRBJ2-3
size: NA
D: NA
DNA: TGTGCCAGCAGTGGCACAGGTCGGGGGGATACGCAGTATTTT
CDR3: CASSGTGRGDTQYF

V: TRBV7-9
J: TRBJ2-7
size: NA
D: TRBD1
DNA: TGTGCCAGCACCATAGGGTCTACCGGGACAGGGGTCTACGAGCAGTACTTC
CDR3: CASTIGSTGTGVYEQYF

V: TRBV30
J: TRBJ2-3
size: NA
D: TRBD2
DNA: TGTGCCTGGACCACGGGACTAGCCACGGAAGATACGCAGTATTTT
CDR3: CAWTTGLATEDTQYF

V: TRBV5-1
J: TRBJ2-3
size: NA
D: TRBD1
DNA: TGCGCCAGCAGCTTGTCGACAGGGGGCACAGATACGCAGTATTTT
CDR3: CASSLSTGGTDTQYF

V: TRBV7-2
J: TRBJ1-1
size: NA
D: NA
DNA: TGTGCCAGCAGCCCCATCGGGGTTGGCCAAGCTTTCTTT
CDR3: CASSPIGVGQAFF

V: TRBV2
J: TRBJ1-3
size: NA
D: NA
DNA: TGTGCCAGCAGTGATTCAGGGGCTGGAAACACCATATATTTT
CDR3: CASSDSGAGNTIYF

V: TRBV7-9
J: TRBJ2-4
size: NA
D: NA
DNA: TGTGCCAGCAGCTTAATCAAAAACAGGGAAAACATTCAGTACTTC
CDR3: CASSLIKNRENIQYF

V: TRBV5-5
J: TRBJ2-3
size: NA
D: TRBD1
DNA: TGTGCCAGCAGCTTGGCCCAGGGGGCAGATACGCAGTATTTT
CDR3: CASSLAQGADTQYF

V: TRBV30
J: TRBJ2-3
size: few
D: TRBD2
DNA: TGTGCCTGGAGGTTTGCGGGAGGGCCGGATACGCAGTATTTT
CDR3: CAWRFAGGPDTQYF

V: TRBV6-1
J: TRBJ1-2
size: NA
D: TRBD1
DNA: TGTGCCAGCAGTGTTCGACAGGGAGACTATGGCTACACCTTC
CDR3: CASSVRQGDYGYTF

V: TRBV7-2
J: TRBJ2-2
size: NA
D: TRBD2
DNA: TGTGCCAGCAGCTTAGGCGCTAGCGGGAGGTCCGGGGAGCTGTTTTTT
CDR3: CASSLGASGRSGELFF